A selection of T cell receptor beta chains follows, all from one sample in a study of OX40 agonist ivuxolimab in advanced cancers. The table came from immunoSEQ multiplex PCR; TCRdb's copy has only in-frame clones and leaves some out. The sample shows some 59,000 clones, 85% to 95% of them seen only once. The sample was CD4+ or CD8+ T cells sorted from blood, taken in a trial of the OX40 agonist ivuxolimab. The source is an adult with an advanced solid tumor such as melanoma, head and neck, liver or kidney cancer. CDR3s include the opening cysteine and the closing phenylalanine or tryptophan. Fields, in order: D gene, clone size, J gene, V gene, CDR3 protein, CDR3 DNA. A D gene is named only where the DNA matches it firmly. Expanded clones get a size class; other rows say once, few or many, or leave the size out.

>-|once|TRBJ2-5|TRBV28
CASSFTHSGAGETQYF
TGTGCCAGCAGTTTTACCCATAGCGGAGCCGGAGAGACCCAGTACTTC
>-|-|TRBJ2-5|TRBV7-2
CASSYGQGGWETQYF
TGTGCCAGCAGCTACGGACAGGGAGGGTGGGAGACCCAGTACTTC
>-|-|TRBJ2-1|TRBV5-4
CASRGQGQSYNEQFF
TGTGCCAGCAGGGGGCAGGGGCAGTCCTACAATGAGCAGTTCTTC
>-|-|TRBJ2-7|TRBV5-6
CASSFGEYEQYF
TGTGCCAGCAGCTTCGGAGAATACGAGCAGTACTTC
>-|-|TRBJ2-7|TRBV7-9
CASSPPTGSYEQYF
TGTGCCAGCAGCCCTCCAACAGGGTCCTACGAGCAGTACTTC
>TRBD2|-|TRBJ2-7|TRBV27
CASSLDPLAAYEQYF
TGTGCCAGCAGTTTAGACCCGCTAGCGGCCTACGAGCAGTACTTC
>TRBD1|-|TRBJ2-2|TRBV4-1
CASRRVGTGNTGELFF
TGCGCCAGCAGAAGGGTCGGGACAGGGAACACCGGGGAGCTGTTTTTT
>-|-|TRBJ2-7|TRBV11-2
CASSFTDYEQYF
TGTGCCAGCAGCTTTACAGACTACGAGCAGTACTTC
>TRBD1|-|TRBJ2-1|TRBV4-3
CASSQDEQGVNNEQFF
TGCGCCAGCAGCCAAGATGAACAGGGGGTGAACAATGAGCAGTTCTTC
>-|-|TRBJ1-3|TRBV7-9
CASSFDRTRGANSGNTIYF
TGTGCCAGTTCATTCGACAGGACAAGAGGTGCCAACTCTGGAAACACCATATATTTT
>-|-|TRBJ1-2|TRBV9
CASSSSGARYGYTF
TGTGCCAGCAGCTCCTCAGGGGCCCGCTATGGCTACACCTTC
>-|-|TRBJ1-1|TRBV10-3
CAIRETANTEAFF
TGTGCCATCAGGGAGACCGCGAACACTGAAGCTTTCTTT
>-|-|TRBJ1-4|TRBV11-2
CASSWEGGNEKLFF
TGTGCCAGCAGCTGGGAGGGGGGTAATGAAAAACTGTTTTTT
>TRBD1|-|TRBJ2-3|TRBV28
CASSFLGRSTGAVTDTQYF
TGTGCCAGCAGTTTTCTTGGTCGTTCGACAGGGGCGGTAACAGATACGCAGTATTTT
>-|-|TRBJ1-2|TRBV5-1
CASSLSTAKDGYTF
TGCGCCAGCAGCTTGTCGACAGCAAAGGATGGCTACACCTTC
>TRBD1|-|TRBJ2-5|TRBV4-1
CASSQEDRETETQYF
TGCGCCAGCAGCCAGGAGGACAGGGAGACGGAGACCCAGTACTTC
>TRBD1|-|TRBJ1-1|TRBV7-6
CASSLDQGGLTEAFF
TGTGCCAGCAGCTTAGATCAGGGGGGCTTGACTGAAGCTTTCTTT
>TRBD1|-|TRBJ1-2|TRBV28
CASSFKGAGANYGYTF
TGTGCCAGCAGTTTTAAGGGGGCGGGAGCTAACTATGGCTACACCTTC